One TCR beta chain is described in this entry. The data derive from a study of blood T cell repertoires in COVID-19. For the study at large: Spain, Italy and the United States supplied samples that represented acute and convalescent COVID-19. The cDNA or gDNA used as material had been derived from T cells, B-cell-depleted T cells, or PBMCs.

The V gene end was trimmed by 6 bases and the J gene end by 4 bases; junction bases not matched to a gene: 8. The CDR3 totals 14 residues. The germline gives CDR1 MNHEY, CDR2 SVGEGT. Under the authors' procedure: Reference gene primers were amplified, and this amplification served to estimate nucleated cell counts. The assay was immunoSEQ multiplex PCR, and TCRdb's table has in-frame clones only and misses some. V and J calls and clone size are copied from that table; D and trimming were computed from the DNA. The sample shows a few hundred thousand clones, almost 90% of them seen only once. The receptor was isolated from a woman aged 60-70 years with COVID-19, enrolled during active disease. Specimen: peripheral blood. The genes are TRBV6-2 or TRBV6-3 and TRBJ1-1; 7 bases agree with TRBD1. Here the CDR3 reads CASSRQGSGTEAFF. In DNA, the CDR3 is TGTGCCAGCAGCCGACAGGGTTCGGGCACTGAAGCTTTCTTT.